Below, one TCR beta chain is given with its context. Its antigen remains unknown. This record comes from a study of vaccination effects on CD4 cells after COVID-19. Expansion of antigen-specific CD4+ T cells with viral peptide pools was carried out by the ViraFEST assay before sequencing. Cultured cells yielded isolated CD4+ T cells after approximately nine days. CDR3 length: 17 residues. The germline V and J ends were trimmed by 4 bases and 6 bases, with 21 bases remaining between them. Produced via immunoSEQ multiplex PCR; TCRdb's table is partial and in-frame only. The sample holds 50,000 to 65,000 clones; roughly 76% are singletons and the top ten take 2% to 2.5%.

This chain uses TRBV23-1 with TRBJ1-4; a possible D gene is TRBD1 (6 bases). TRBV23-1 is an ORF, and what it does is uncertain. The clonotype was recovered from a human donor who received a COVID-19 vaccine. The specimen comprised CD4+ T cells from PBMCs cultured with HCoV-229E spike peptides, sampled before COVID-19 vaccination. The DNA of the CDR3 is TGCGCCAGCAGTCCGCTCGCGGAGGGGGGGCGTGATGAAAAACTGTTTTTT. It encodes CASSPLAEGGRDEKLFF.